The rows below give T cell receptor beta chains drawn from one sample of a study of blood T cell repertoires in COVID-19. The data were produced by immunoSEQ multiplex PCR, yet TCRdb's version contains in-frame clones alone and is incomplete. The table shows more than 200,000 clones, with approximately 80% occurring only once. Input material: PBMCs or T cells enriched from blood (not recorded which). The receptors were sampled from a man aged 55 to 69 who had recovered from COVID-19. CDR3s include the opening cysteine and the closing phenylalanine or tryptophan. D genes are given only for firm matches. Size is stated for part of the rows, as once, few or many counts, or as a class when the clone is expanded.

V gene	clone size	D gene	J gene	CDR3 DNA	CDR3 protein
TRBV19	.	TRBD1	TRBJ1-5	TGTGCCAGTAGTATTGGGGCAGGGGGTACGACTCAGCCCCAGCATTTT	CASSIGAGGTTQPQHF
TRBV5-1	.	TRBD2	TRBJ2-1	TGCGCCAGCAGCACGACTAGCGGGGGTTTCTACAATGAGCAGTTCTTC	CASSTTSGGFYNEQFF
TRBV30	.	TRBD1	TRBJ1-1	TGTGCCTGGAGGGACAGGGAGGGGGAAGCTTTCTTT	CAWRDREGEAFF
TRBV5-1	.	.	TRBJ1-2	TGCGCCAGCAGCTCACCCTTCGAGGATGGCTACACCTTC	CASSSPFEDGYTF
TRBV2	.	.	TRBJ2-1	TGTGCCAGCAGCCGCAGGGATGAGCAGTTCTTC	CASSRRDEQFF
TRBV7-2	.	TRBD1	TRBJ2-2	TGTGCCAGCAGCTTTGGCCAGGGGGCCGGCGGGGAGCTGTTTTTT	CASSFGQGAGGELFF
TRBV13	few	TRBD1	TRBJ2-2	TGCGCAATGAGCAGGACAGGGTCGACCGGGGAGCTGTTTTTT	CAMSRTGSTGELFF
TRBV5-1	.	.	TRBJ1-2	TGCGCCAGCAGCTCCGAACCCTTCACAGGGAACTATGGCTACACCTTC	CASSSEPFTGNYGYTF
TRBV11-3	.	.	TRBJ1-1	TGTGCCAGCAGCTTAGGGTCGGACACTGAAGCTTTCTTT	CASSLGSDTEAFF
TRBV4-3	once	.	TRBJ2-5	TGCGCCAGCAGCCAAGACGGTGTTGGTCTTGGAGGACGAGAGACCCAGTACTTC	CASSQDGVGLGGRETQYF
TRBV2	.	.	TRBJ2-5	TGTGCCAGCAAACCGACGACAGGCCAAGAGACCCAGTACTTC	CASKPTTGQETQYF
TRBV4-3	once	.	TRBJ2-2	TGCGCCAGCAGCCAAGATCTTAGTGGCACCGGGGAGCTGTTTTTT	CASSQDLSGTGELFF
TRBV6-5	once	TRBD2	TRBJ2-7	TGTGCCAGCAGTAACCCGAGCGGGAAGCGGGAGCAGTACTTC	CASSNPSGKREQYF
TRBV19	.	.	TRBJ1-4	TGTGCCAGTAGCATTCCCAGAGGACAGAATGAAAAACTGTTTTTT	CASSIPRGQNEKLFF
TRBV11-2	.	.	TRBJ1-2	TGTGCCAGCAGCTCGCAGGGGTATGGCTACACCTTC	CASSSQGYGYTF
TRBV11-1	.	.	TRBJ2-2	TGTGCCAGCAGCTTAGGGACAGCATACACCGGGGAGCTGTTTTTT	CASSLGTAYTGELFF
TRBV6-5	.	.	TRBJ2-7	TGTGCCAGCAGTCACCGCCAGAATTCCTACGAGCAGTACTTC	CASSHRQNSYEQYF
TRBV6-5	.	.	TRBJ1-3	TGTGCCAGCAGGCGGGACTGGACCTCTGGAAACACCATATATTTT	CASRRDWTSGNTIYF
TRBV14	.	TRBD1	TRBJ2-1	TGTGCCAGCAGCTCCCTTCCGGGACAGGGGGCCGATGAGCAGTTCTTC	CASSSLPGQGADEQFF
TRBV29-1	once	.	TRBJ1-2	TGCAGCGTGCCCGACAGTTACTATGGCTACACCTTC	CSVPDSYYGYTF
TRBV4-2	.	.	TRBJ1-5	TGTGCCAGCAGCCAAGAGATGAGCCGGGCCCAGCATTTT	CASSQEMSRAQHF
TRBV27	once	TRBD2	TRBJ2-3	TGTGCCAGCAGGCGGCTAGCGGGGGACACAGATACGCAGTATTTT	CASRRLAGDTDTQYF
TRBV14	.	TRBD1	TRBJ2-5	TGTGCCAGCAGCCGAAACAGGGGGGCGGGGGAGACCCAGTACTTC	CASSRNRGAGETQYF
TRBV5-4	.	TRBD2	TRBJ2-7	TGTGCCAGCAGCTTGGAACTAGCGGGCTCCTACGAGCAGTACTTC	CASSLELAGSYEQYF
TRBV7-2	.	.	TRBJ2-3	TGTGCCAGCAGCAAGAGACAGATTAGCACAGATACGCAGTATTTT	CASSKRQISTDTQYF
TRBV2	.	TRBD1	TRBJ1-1	TGTGCCAGCAGTGTGAGGACAGGGGGCACTGAAGCTTTCTTT	CASSVRTGGTEAFF
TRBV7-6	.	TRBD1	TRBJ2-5	TGTGCCAGCAGCCCCCTTCCACCAGGGACAGGTGGGAAGACCCAGTACTTC	CASSPLPPGTGGKTQYF
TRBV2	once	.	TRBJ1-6	TGTGCCAGCACCCTACAGGAGGGGTCACCCCTCCACTTT	CASTLQEGSPLHF
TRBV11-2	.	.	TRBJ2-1	TGTGCCAGCAGCTTAAGCCTAGAAGGCGAGCAGTTCTTC	CASSLSLEGEQFF
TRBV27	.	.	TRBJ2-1	TGTGCCAGCAGTTCGATGACAGTCCCCTCCTACAATGAGCAGTTCTTC	CASSSMTVPSYNEQFF
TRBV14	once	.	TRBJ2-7	TGTGCCAGCAGCCACCTTGGTTCTGACGGGGGATCCTACGAGCAGTACTTC	CASSHLGSDGGSYEQYF
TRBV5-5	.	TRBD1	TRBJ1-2	TGTGCCAGCAGCTTGGCGGGGACAGGTGGCTACACCTTC	CASSLAGTGGYTF
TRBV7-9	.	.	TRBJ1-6	TGTGCCAGCAGGCTCCAGGGTGCTAATTCACCCCTCCACTTT	CASRLQGANSPLHF
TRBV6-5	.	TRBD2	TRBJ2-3	TGTGCCAGCAGTCGGGGACTAGCGGTAACAGATACGCAGTATTTT	CASSRGLAVTDTQYF
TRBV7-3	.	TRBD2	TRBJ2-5	TGTGCCAGCAGCTCCAGGACTAGCGGGGGGGTCGAGACCCAGTACTTC	CASSSRTSGGVETQYF
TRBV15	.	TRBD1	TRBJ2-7	TGTGCCACCAGACAGGGGAGATCCTACGAGCAGTACTTC	CATRQGRSYEQYF
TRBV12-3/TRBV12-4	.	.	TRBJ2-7	TGTGCCAGCAGCCCTCGGGAGCTCTACGAGCAGTACTTC	CASSPRELYEQYF
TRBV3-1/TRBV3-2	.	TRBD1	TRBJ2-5	TGTGCCAGCAGCCAACTAACCCAAGGGACAGGGGTTGAGACCCAGTACTTC	CASSQLTQGTGVETQYF
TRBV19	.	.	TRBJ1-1	TGTGCCAGTAGTATGCACAGGGAGAACACTGAAGCTTTCTTT	CASSMHRENTEAFF
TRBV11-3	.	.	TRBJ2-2	TGTGCCAGCAGCCGTGAGGGGGCGAACACCGGGGAGCTGTTTTTT	CASSREGANTGELFF
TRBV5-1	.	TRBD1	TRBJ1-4	TGCGCCAGCAGCCGGGGACAGACTAATGAAAAACTGTTTTTT	CASSRGQTNEKLFF
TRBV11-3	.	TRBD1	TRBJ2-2	TGTGCCAGCAGCCGGACAGGAGGCACCGGGGAGCTGTTTTTT	CASSRTGGTGELFF
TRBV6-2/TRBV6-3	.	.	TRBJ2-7	TGTGCCAGCAGTTACTCGAGAGGCAGCTACGAGCAGTACTTC	CASSYSRGSYEQYF
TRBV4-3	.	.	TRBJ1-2	TGCGCCAGCAGCCAAGAAAGGGGTTCTGGCTACACCTTC	CASSQERGSGYTF
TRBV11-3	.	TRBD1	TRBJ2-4	TGTGCCAGCAGCGGGGGACAGGGTTTGTTTATTGACTTC	CASSGGQGLFIDF